A single sample is the source of the 30 T cell receptor beta chains below, sequenced in a study of control samples from healthy donors and cancer patients. Using immunoSEQ multiplex PCR, the repertoire was profiled, and TCRdb retains in-frame clones only, with some absent. Among 70,000 or so clones listed, approximately 84% were seen once. The sequencing input was blood. These receptors were taken from a man in his fifties in good health.

This clone was observed a handful of times. The chain uses TRBV21-1 and TRBJ1-5. TRBV21-1 is deemed a pseudogene. CDR3 length: 19 residues. The CDR3 sequence is CASSKGKKSQTAVNQPQHF. The CDR3 DNA reads TGTGCCAGCAGCAAAGGGAAAAAAAGCCAAACGGCAGTCAATCAGCCCCAGCATTTT.

The genes are TRBV24-1 and TRBJ2-1, with D perhaps matching TRBD2 (5 bases). Germline V gene sequence: CDR1 KGHDR, CDR2 SFDVKD. Trimming stripped 5 bases from V and 0 bases from J, with 13 bases between. CDR3 length: 16 amino acids. This CDR3 reads CATSGVTSSSYNEQFF. Written as DNA, the CDR3 is TGTGCCACCAGTGGAGTTACTAGTAGCTCCTACAATGAGCAGTTCTTC.

The V call is TRBV9, the J call TRBJ2-1, with a weak D call TRBD2 (6 bases). The CDR3 is made up of 15 amino acids. The germline gives CDR1 SGDLS, CDR2 YYNGEE. Trimming cost V 2 bases and J 2 bases, with 11 bases left between them. The CDR3 bases are TGTGCCAGCAGCGTGGGGGGAGGCGCCTACAATGAGCAGTTCTTC. The encoded protein is CASSVGGGAYNEQFF.

The J gene is TRBJ1-2, the V gene TRBV11-3; no clear D. Germline CDR1 and CDR2: SGHNT and YENEEA. The CDR3 contains 13 residues. Trimming shortened V by 4 bases and J by 4 bases, and 10 bases separated the two germline ends. Here the CDR3 reads CASSSLPGYGYTF. The DNA of the CDR3 is TGTGCCAGCAGCTCCCTTCCGGGCTATGGCTACACCTTC. Complete variable domain (other parts from reference TRBV11-3 and TRBJ1-2): EAGVVQSPRYKIIEKKQPVAFWCNPISGHNTLYWYLQNLGQGPELLIRYENEEAVDDSQLPKDRFSAERLKGVDSTLKIQPAELGDSAVYLCASSSLPGYGYTFGSGTRLTVV.

V usage is TRBV19 and J usage is TRBJ1-1; D remains ambiguous. V lost 3 bases to trimming and J lost 8 bases, with 10 bases between them. CDR1 is LNHDA and CDR2 is SQIVND in the germline V gene (reference sequence). CDR3 length: 12 residues. Here the CDR3 DNA reads TGTGCCAGTAGTATGGCAGGTTTGGAAGCTTTCTTT. This codes for CASSMAGLEAFF.

This clone has only a few counts. The V gene is TRBV4-2, the J gene TRBJ2-2; 10 bases are a match to TRBD2. Germline V gives CDR1 LGHNA, CDR2 YNFKEQ. CDR3 length: 17 residues. The V and J ends lost 3 bases and 4 bases, in that order; junction bases with no gene match: 8. The CDR3: CASSQEGLAEPTGELFF. For the CDR3, the DNA is TGTGCCAGCAGCCAGGAAGGACTAGCGGAGCCCACCGGGGAGCTGTTTTTT.

The chain employs TRBV2 and TRBJ2-3; D is ambiguous. CDR1 SNHLY and CDR2 FYNNEI come from the germline V gene. Trimming cost V 1 base and J 2 bases, with 7 bases left between them. The CDR3 has 14 residues. The CDR3 bases are TGTGCCAGCAGTGAAGGCAGGTTCACAGATACGCAGTATTTT. Residues: CASSEGRFTDTQYF.

V is TRBV7-2 and J is TRBJ1-2; D gene unclear. CDR1 is SGHTA and CDR2 is FQGNSA in the germline V gene. The ends were cut back, 5 bases at V and 5 bases at J, with 15 bases in the middle. The CDR3 length is 14 residues. The CDR3 sequence: CASSPSFDGYGYTF. CDR3 bases: TGTGCCAGCAGCCCCTCATTTGACGGGTATGGCTACACCTTC. Variable domain in full (rest from reference TRBV7-2 and TRBJ1-2): GAGVSQSPSNKVTEKGKDVELRCDPISGHTALYWYRQSLGQGLEFLIYFQGNSAPDKSGLPSDRFSAERTGGSVSTLTIQRTQQEDSAVYLCASSPSFDGYGYTFGSGTRLTVV.

The J gene is TRBJ1-2, the V gene TRBV6-2 or TRBV6-3; 7 positions match TRBD1. Germline-derived CDR1 and CDR2 are MNHEY and SVGEGT. CDR3 length equals 17 residues. J was trimmed by 4 bases and V by 3 bases; bases with no gene match: 14. The CDR3 DNA reads as TGTGCCAGCAGTTATAGTAACCAGGGGGAGATCGTCTATGGCTACACCTTC. It yields the protein CASSYSNQGEIVYGYTF.

A remark on this clone: At one boundary the junction diverges from the germline segment, which might be a read error. The J gene is TRBJ2-7, the V gene TRBV12-3 or TRBV12-4; D perhaps matches TRBD1 (6 bases). The CDR3 contains 13 residues. This chain's CDR3 is CASRLGQTYEQYF. The CDR3 DNA follows: TGTGCCAGCAGATTAGGACAGACCTACGAGCAGTACTTC.

This clone came up a few times. This chain uses TRBV7-2 with TRBJ2-5, with TRBD1 as a possible D gene (6 bases). The CDR3 extends over 13 amino acids. Germline V gene data show CDR1 as SGHTA and CDR2 as FQGNSA. V shed 2 bases and J shed 4 bases, with 8 bases lying between them. The CDR3 bases are TGTGCCAGCAGCTTAACAGGGACAGAGACCCAGTACTTC. Protein sequence: CASSLTGTETQYF.

The rearrangement uses TRBV6-6 and TRBJ1-1, with D maybe TRBD1 (6 bases). The V gene's germline CDR1 is MNHNY and CDR2 SVGAGI (reference sequence). The CDR3 has 14 residues. The germline V and J ends were trimmed by 7 bases and 6 bases, with 18 bases remaining between them. The CDR3 sequence is CASKTGGGRPEAFF. Written as DNA, the CDR3 is TGTGCCAGCAAGACAGGAGGGGGGCGTCCTGAAGCTTTCTTT.

This clone has only one observation. The DNA for the CDR3 is TGTGCCTGGAGCGGACAGGACTTTTACGAGCAGTACTTC. It is translated as CAWSGQDFYEQYF. This sequence joins TRBV30 and TRBJ2-7; the match to TRBD1 covers 7 bases. CDR1 is GTSNPN, CDR2 SVGIG, per germline (reference sequence). This CDR3 contains 13 residues. The trim removed 3 bases at V and 4 bases at J, leaving 6 bases unmatched.

The sample holds one count of this clone. The V gene is TRBV6-2 or TRBV6-3, the J gene TRBJ2-7; D unresolved. The CDR3 has 13 residues. Looked up from germline, CDR1 is MNHEY and CDR2 is SVGEGT. V lost 2 bases to trimming and J lost 4 bases, with 9 bases between them. CDR3 coding DNA: TGTGCCAGCAGTTACAGGGTTGTTTACGAGCAGTACTTC. Translating gives CASSYRVVYEQYF.

CDR3 protein: CATSDPVITGNTIYF. Written as DNA, the CDR3 is TGTGCCACCAGTGATCCGGTGATAACTGGAAACACCATATATTTT. The chain carries TRBV24-1 and TRBJ1-3; D is ambiguous. Germline assignment: CDR1 KGHDR and CDR2 SFDVKD. The V gene lost 3 bases and the J gene lost 2 bases, with 10 bases spanning the gap. CDR3 length: 15 residues.

The gene calls are TRBV6-5 and TRBJ1-1; TRBD1 matches 8 bases. The CDR3 has 15 amino acids. CDR1 is MNHEY and CDR2 is SVGAGI in the germline V gene. Trimming removed 2 bases from V and 4 bases from J; junction bases left unmatched: 6. The CDR3 region has the DNA TGTGCCAGCAGTTACAGGTGGACAGGGAGCACTGAAGCTTTCTTT. Translated: CASSYRWTGSTEAFF.

This chain uses TRBV7-2 with TRBJ2-7; 8 bases agree with TRBD1. V shed 4 bases and J 6 bases; nucleotides not matched to a gene: 11. Germline CDR1 reads SGHTA; CDR2 reads FQGNSA. The CDR3 is made up of 15 amino acids. The CDR3 here is CASSSIRGTGGEQYF. In DNA, the CDR3 is TGTGCCAGCAGCTCCATTAGAGGGACAGGTGGCGAGCAGTACTTC.

The V call is TRBV5-1, the J call TRBJ1-3; D is ambiguous. This CDR3 is 15 amino acids long. The germline V gene encodes CDR1 SGHRS and CDR2 YFSETQ. V lost 1 base, J lost 2 bases, and 10 bases lay in between. The DNA of the CDR3 is TGCGCCAGCAGCTTGTCCACAGCTACTGGAAACACCATATATTTT. The encoded protein is CASSLSTATGNTIYF. The variable domain in full, completed from reference TRBV5-1 and TRBJ1-3, reads KAGVTQTPRYLIKTRGQQVTLSCSPISGHRSVSWYQQTPGQGLQFLFEYFSETQRNKGNFPGRFSGRQFSNSRSEMNVSTLELGDSALYLCASSLSTATGNTIYFGEGSWLTVV.

The chain uses TRBV18 and TRBJ1-5; D remains ambiguous. The CDR3 has 15 residues. V gave up 4 bases and J gave up 3 bases, with 13 bases separating them. Per germline, CDR1 KGHSH and CDR2 LQKENI. The CDR3 coding sequence is TGTGCCAGCTCACGAGGTTCACAGTCCAATCAGCCCCAGCATTTT. Protein sequence: CASSRGSQSNQPQHF.

The rearrangement joins TRBV28 to TRBJ2-7; 10 bases align to TRBD2. Germline trimming cut 6 bases from V and 7 bases from J; bases unmatched to any gene: 3. The CDR3 length is 12 residues. CDR1 is MDHEN and CDR2 is SYDVKM in the germline V gene. CDR3 nucleotide sequence: TGTGCCAGCAGACTAGCGGGGCGAGAGCAGTACTTC. This codes for CASRLAGREQYF. The full variable domain, with the rest looked up from reference TRBV28 and TRBJ2-7, is DVKVTQSSRYLVKRTGEKVFLECVQDMDHENMFWYRQDPGLGLRLIYFSYDVKMKEKGDIPEGYSVSREKKERFSLILESASTNQTSMYLCASRLAGREQYFGPGTRLTVT.

The chain has TRBV4-1 and TRBJ2-1; 7 nucleotides align to TRBD2. CDR3 length equals 15 residues. Losses at the gene ends were 4 bases for V and 0 bases for J; bases not matched to a gene: 3. Looked up from germline, CDR1 is MGHRA and CDR2 is YSYEKL. The CDR3, as DNA: TGCGCCAGCAGCCTCAGCGGGACCTCCTACAATGAGCAGTTCTTC. Its protein product is CASSLSGTSYNEQFF.

The chain has TRBV27 and TRBJ1-1, with D unclear. V dropped 6 bases and J dropped 0 bases, with 11 bases sitting between them. Germline values: CDR1 MNHEY, CDR2 SMNVEV (reference sequence). The CDR3 has 14 residues. The CDR3 nucleotides read TGTGCCAGCAGAAGTCGGAGCATGAACACTGAAGCTTTCTTT. Translation: CASRSRSMNTEAFF.

This chain connects TRBV11-3 to TRBJ2-5; TRBD2 aligns across 10 bases. V lost 2 bases to trimming and J lost 5 bases; unmatched junction nucleotides: 5. The germline V gene has CDR1 SGHNT and CDR2 YENEEA. The CDR3 contains 15 residues. The CDR3, as DNA: TGTGCCAGCAGCTTAAGTAGCGGGAGGATGGAGACCCAGTACTTC. Protein product: CASSLSSGRMETQYF.

This rearrangement joins TRBV5-5 to TRBJ1-3, with 8 bases matching TRBD1. The CDR3 length is 16 residues. V lost 4 bases to trimming and J lost 3 bases; unmatched junction nucleotides: 9. Germline loops: CDR1 SGHKS, CDR2 YYEKEE (reference sequence). CDR3 nucleotide sequence: TGTGCCAGCAGCAACACACAGGGGGAAGGTGGAAACACCATATATTTT. The encoded protein is CASSNTQGEGGNTIYF. The entire variable domain, with the rest obtained from reference TRBV5-5 and TRBJ1-3, is as follows: DAGVTQSPTHLIKTRGQQVTLRCSPISGHKSVSWYQQVLGQGPQFIFQYYEKEERGRGNFPDRFSARQFPNYSSELNVNALLLGDSALYLCASSNTQGEGGNTIYFGEGSWLTVV.

V usage is TRBV14 and J usage is TRBJ2-1; perhaps D is TRBD1 or TRBD2 (5 bases each). In germline, CDR1 is SGHDN, CDR2 FVKESK. The CDR3 consists of 18 residues. V was cut by 0 bases and J by 9 bases, with 24 bases left in between. The CDR3 DNA reads TGTGCCAGCAGCCAAGAACTTTCACAGTGGGGGTTAGAGGGTGAGCAGTTCTTC. Amino acids: CASSQELSQWGLEGEQFF.

This chain connects TRBV28 to TRBJ1-2; the D gene is possibly TRBD1 (5 bases). The CDR3 spans 14 residues. Trimming cost V 10 bases and J 8 bases, with 23 bases left between them. Germline CDR1 MDHEN, CDR2 SYDVKM. The CDR3 reads CATWAGGTYLGYTF. DNA of the CDR3: TGTGCCACCTGGGCTGGGGGGACCTATCTCGGCTACACCTTC.

The chain joins TRBV7-2 to TRBJ2-3, with D uncertain. The V gene's germline CDR1 is SGHTA and CDR2 FQGNSA. This CDR3 has 14 residues. V lost 2 bases to trimming and J lost 1 base, with 7 bases between them. In nucleotides, the CDR3 is TGTGCCAGCAGCTTATCTGGACGCACAGATACGCAGTATTTT. It is translated as CASSLSGRTDTQYF.

The genes are TRBV5-1 and TRBJ1-3; D gene uncertain. CDR1 is SGHRS and CDR2 is YFSETQ in the germline V gene. Trimming left V 4 bases short and J 0 bases short, with 11 bases between. This CDR3 spans 15 amino acids. CDR3 loop: CASSPRTDSGNTIYF. Here the CDR3 DNA reads TGCGCCAGCAGCCCCCGGACGGACTCTGGAAACACCATATATTTT.

This clone was detected only a few times. The genes are TRBV2 and TRBJ2-5, with D unresolved. Germline V CDR1 and CDR2: SNHLY, FYNNEI. V lost 2 bases and J 5 bases, leaving 12 bases between the germline ends. The CDR3 spans 14 residues. The CDR3 nucleotides read TGTGCCAGCAGTGAATTCGGTCCCAAGGAGACCCAGTACTTC. Translation: CASSEFGPKETQYF.

V and J are TRBV30 and TRBJ1-1; weak D call: TRBD1 (6 bases). Germline V gene sequence: CDR1 GTSNPN, CDR2 SVGIG (reference sequence). CDR3 length: 13 residues. V dropped 8 bases and J dropped 0 bases, with 13 bases sitting between them. The CDR3 DNA reads TGTGCCCAGCAGGGACAACTGAACACTGAAGCTTTCTTT. Residues: CAQQGQLNTEAFF.